One and the same sample provided the 11 T cell receptor beta chains below, sequenced in a study of post-analysis software for immune sequencing data. Built from TCR beta cDNA, the libraries had unique molecular identifiers in them. TCRdb passed the PCR reads through MiXCR, listing each CDR3 protein once. The table includes about 540,000 distinct CDR3 sequences, around a third detected once. The antigens of these receptors remain unknown. Study results and limitations: There were five or six TRBV segments more frequent in patients than controls, and TRBV5-6, TRBV5-1 and TRBV20-1 were among them.

The sequenced sample was blood. The receptors were gathered from a girl aged 2-17 years with multiple sclerosis.

The chain carries TRBV7-2 and TRBJ2-3; possibly TRBD1 for D (7 bases). CDR1 is SGHTA, CDR2 FQGNSA, per germline. V was trimmed by 5 bases and J by 6 bases, leaving 21 bases between them. The CDR3 is 16 residues long. The DNA for the CDR3 is TGTGCCAGCAGCCCCGATGGTGGCAGGGGGAGGGATACGCAGTATTTT. Amino acid sequence: CASSPDGGRGRDTQYF.

The chain couples TRBV7-2 to TRBJ2-1, with unresolved D. The CDR3 runs 14 residues. CDR1 SGHTA and CDR2 FQGNSA come from the germline V gene. V was cut by 0 bases and J by 15 bases, with 18 bases left in between. The CDR3 protein is CASSLAMARSLRFF. The CDR3 bases are TGTGCCAGCAGCTTAGCGATGGCCCGCTCCCTCAGGTTCTTC.

The chain has TRBV9 and TRBJ2-1, with 10 bases that match TRBD1. The junction had 3 bases not matched to a gene; V was cut back by 3 bases and J by 0 bases. This CDR3 comprises 16 residues. Germline lookup yields CDR1 SGDLS and CDR2 YYNGEE. The CDR3 protein is CASSERDRGSYNEQFF. In DNA form, the CDR3 reads TGTGCCAGCAGCGAGAGGGACAGGGGCTCCTACAATGAGCAGTTCTTC.

This clonotype was detected a few times. This chain joins TRBV3-1 and TRBJ1-2, with 11 bases aligning to TRBD1. Germline V gene sequence: CDR1 LGHDT, CDR2 YNNKEL (reference sequence). The ends lost 2 bases at V and 6 bases at J; junction bases unmatched: 14. This CDR3 contains 18 residues. CDR3 bases: TGTGCCAGCAGCCAAATCTTTCCGGGACAGGGGGTTTACGATGGCTACACCTTC. Translation: CASSQIFPGQGVYDGYTF.

This clonotype has a handful of counts. The chain carries TRBV6-5 and TRBJ2-3; TRBD1 agrees at 10 bases. CDR3 length: 16 amino acids. Germline CDR1 is MNHEY and CDR2 is SVGAGI. The junction had 7 bases not matched to a gene; V was cut back by 5 bases and J by 2 bases. CDR3 in amino acids: CASSAYGTGDTDTQYF. The CDR3 DNA is TGTGCCAGCAGTGCGTACGGGACAGGGGACACAGATACGCAGTATTTT.

The chain carries TRBV29-1 and TRBJ1-1, with D tentatively TRBD1 (5 bases). Germline V gene data show CDR1 as SQVTM and CDR2 as ANQGSEA. The V end was cut by 7 bases, the J end by 4 bases, with 16 bases between. This CDR3 comprises 13 residues. The CDR3 sequence: CSGREWGSTEAFF. The CDR3 DNA reads as TGCAGCGGCCGGGAGTGGGGGTCCACTGAAGCTTTCTTT.

V and J are TRBV20-1 and TRBJ1-6; D is unclear. Trimming removed 0 bases at V and 10 bases at J, with 7 bases between. This CDR3 is built from 12 residues. The germline CDR1 and CDR2 sequences are DFQATT and SNEGSKA (reference sequence). CDR3 nucleotides: TGCAGTGCTAGAGATGTAAGGTCACCCCTCCACTTT. Amino acids: CSARDVRSPLHF.

The V and J genes are TRBV20-1 and TRBJ2-2; D could derive from TRBD1 or TRBD2 (5 bases each). V was clipped by 0 bases and J by 4 bases, with 12 bases between them. This CDR3 is 15 amino acids long. Germline loops: CDR1 DFQATT, CDR2 SNEGSKA (reference sequence). The chain's CDR3 is CSARERGTFTGELFF. The CDR3 DNA reads as TGCAGTGCTAGAGAAAGAGGGACGTTCACCGGGGAGCTGTTTTTT.

In its sample, this clonotype was seen a few times. The rearrangement joins TRBV14 to TRBJ2-5; possible D gene TRBD1, 5 bases. The V gene's germline CDR1 is SGHDN and CDR2 FVKESK. The V end was cut by 4 bases, the J end by 5 bases, with 20 bases between. The CDR3 spans 16 residues. The CDR3 here is CASSRNQQVPRETQYF. Here the CDR3 DNA reads TGTGCCAGCAGCCGAAACCAACAGGTGCCTCGGGAGACCCAGTACTTC.

This clonotype was counted many times. This chain links TRBV12-3 or TRBV12-4 with TRBJ1-2, with D hard to call. CDR3 length: 13 residues. V lost 3 bases to trimming and J lost 3 bases, with 8 bases between them. This chain's CDR3 is CASSFYGDYGYTF. The CDR3 nucleotides read TGTGCCAGCAGTTTCTATGGTGACTATGGCTACACCTTC.

The rearrangement joins TRBV12-3 or TRBV12-4 to TRBJ2-7, with D maybe TRBD2 (6 bases). Trimming left V 5 bases short and J 1 base short, with 27 bases between. The length of the CDR3 is 19 residues. CDR3 protein: CASSQDLFTRRGGSYEQYF. The CDR3 DNA follows: TGTGCCAGCAGTCAGGATCTTTTTACGAGGCGTGGGGGGTCCTACGAGCAGTACTTC.